This T cell receptor (beta chain) originates from a study of blood T cell repertoires in COVID-19. As for the study in general: The samples span acute and convalescent COVID-19 from the United States, Italy and Spain.

Study processing details: For nucleated cells, counts were estimated from reference gene primer amplification. The method was immunoSEQ multiplex PCR; TCRdb's version includes in-frame clones alone and lacks a portion of them. The D gene and trimming were derived from the DNA, and the V and J assignments and clone size from that table. The sample has 450,000 to 500,000 clones, roughly 85% seen once. The CDR3 consists of 13 residues. Trimming stripped 0 bases from V and 6 bases from J, with 6 bases between. The sequenced material came from peripheral blood. The V call is TRBV12-3 or TRBV12-4, the J call TRBJ1-5; a possible D gene is TRBD1 (5 bases). The receptor's source is a human donor in a cohort sampled during active COVID-19. The CDR3 DNA is TGTGCCAGCAGTTTAGCAGGGGCTCAGCCCCAGCATTTT. It codes for CASSLAGAQPQHF.